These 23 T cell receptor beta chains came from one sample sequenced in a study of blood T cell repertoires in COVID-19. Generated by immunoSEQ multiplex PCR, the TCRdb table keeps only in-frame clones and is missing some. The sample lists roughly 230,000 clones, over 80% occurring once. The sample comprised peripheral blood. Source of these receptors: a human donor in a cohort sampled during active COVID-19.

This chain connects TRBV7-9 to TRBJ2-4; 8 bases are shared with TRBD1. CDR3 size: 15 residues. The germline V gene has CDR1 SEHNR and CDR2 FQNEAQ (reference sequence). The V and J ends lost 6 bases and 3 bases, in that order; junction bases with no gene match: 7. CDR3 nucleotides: TGTGCCAGCAGTAAAACAGGGGGAAGCAAAAACATTCAGTACTTC. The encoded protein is CASSKTGGSKNIQYF.

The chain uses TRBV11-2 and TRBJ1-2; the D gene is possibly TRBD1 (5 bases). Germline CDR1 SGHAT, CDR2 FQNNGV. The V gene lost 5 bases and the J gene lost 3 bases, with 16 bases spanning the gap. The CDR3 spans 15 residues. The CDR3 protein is CASSLGRGRDYGYTF. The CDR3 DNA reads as TGTGCCAGCAGCCTAGGGCGGGGACGCGACTATGGCTACACCTTC.

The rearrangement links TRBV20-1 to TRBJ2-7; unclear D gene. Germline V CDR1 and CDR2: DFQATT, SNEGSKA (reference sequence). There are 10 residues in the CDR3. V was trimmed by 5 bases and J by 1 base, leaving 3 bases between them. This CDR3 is CSAPSYEQYF. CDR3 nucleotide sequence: TGCAGTGCTCCATCCTACGAGCAGTACTTC.

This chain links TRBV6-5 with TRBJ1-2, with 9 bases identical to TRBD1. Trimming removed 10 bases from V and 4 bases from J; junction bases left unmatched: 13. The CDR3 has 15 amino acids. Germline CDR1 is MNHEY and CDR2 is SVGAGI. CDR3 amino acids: CATTQSPGQGYGYTF. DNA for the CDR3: TGTGCCACCACTCAATCGCCGGGACAGGGCTATGGCTACACCTTC.

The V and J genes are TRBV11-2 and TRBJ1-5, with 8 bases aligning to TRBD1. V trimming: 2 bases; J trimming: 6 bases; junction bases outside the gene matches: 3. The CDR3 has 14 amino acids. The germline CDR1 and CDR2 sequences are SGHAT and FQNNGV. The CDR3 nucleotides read TGTGCCAGCAGCTTATCAGGGGGCGGTCAGCCCCAGCATTTT. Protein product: CASSLSGGGQPQHF. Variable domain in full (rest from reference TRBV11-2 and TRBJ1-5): EAGVAQSPRYKIIEKRQSVAFWCNPISGHATLYWYQQILGQGPKLLIQFQNNGVVDDSQLPKDRFSAERLKGVDSTLKIQPAKLEDSAVYLCASSLSGGGQPQHFGDGTRLSIL.

CDR3 nucleotide sequence: TGTGCCAGCAGTACCGGACAGGGCTCTGGAAACACCATATATTTT. The encoded protein is CASSTGQGSGNTIYF. J is TRBJ1-3 and V is TRBV27, with 8 bases lining up with TRBD1. The CDR3 contains 15 residues. Germline CDR1 MNHEY, CDR2 SMNVEV (reference sequence). With V trimmed by 5 bases and J by 0 bases, 3 bases remained unmatched.

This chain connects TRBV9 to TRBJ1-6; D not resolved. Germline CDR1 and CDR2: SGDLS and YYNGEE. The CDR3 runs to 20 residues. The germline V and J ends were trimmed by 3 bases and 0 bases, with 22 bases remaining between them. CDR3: CASSAALGGIGSSYNSPLHF. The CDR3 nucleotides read TGTGCCAGCAGCGCGGCCCTGGGAGGGATAGGGAGCTCCTATAATTCACCCCTCCACTTT.

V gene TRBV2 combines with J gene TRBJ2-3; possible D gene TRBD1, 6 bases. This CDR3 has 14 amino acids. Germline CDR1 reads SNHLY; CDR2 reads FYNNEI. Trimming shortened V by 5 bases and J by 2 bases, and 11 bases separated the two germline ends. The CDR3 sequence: CASSPDRNTDTQYF. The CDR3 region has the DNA TGTGCCAGCAGTCCCGACAGGAACACAGATACGCAGTATTTT.

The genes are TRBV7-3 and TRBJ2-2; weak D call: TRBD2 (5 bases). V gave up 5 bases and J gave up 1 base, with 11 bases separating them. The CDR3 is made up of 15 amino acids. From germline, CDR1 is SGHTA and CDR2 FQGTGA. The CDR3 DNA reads TGTGCCAGCAGCCTTTTTGGAGGGAACACCGGGGAGCTGTTTTTT. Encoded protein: CASSLFGGNTGELFF.

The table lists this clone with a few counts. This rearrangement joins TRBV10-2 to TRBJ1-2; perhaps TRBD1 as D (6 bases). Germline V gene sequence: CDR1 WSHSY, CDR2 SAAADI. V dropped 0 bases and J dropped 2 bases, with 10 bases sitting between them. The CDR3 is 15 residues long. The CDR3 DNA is TGCGCCAGCAGTGAGTCAGAGGACAGAAACTATGGCTACACCTTC. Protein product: CASSESEDRNYGYTF.

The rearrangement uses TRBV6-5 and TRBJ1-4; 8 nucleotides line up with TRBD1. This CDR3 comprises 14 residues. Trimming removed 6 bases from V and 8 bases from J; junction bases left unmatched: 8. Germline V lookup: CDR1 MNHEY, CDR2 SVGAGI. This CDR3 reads CASRRDRGDEKLFF. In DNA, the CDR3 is TGTGCCAGCAGGAGAGACAGGGGTGACGAAAAACTGTTTTTT.

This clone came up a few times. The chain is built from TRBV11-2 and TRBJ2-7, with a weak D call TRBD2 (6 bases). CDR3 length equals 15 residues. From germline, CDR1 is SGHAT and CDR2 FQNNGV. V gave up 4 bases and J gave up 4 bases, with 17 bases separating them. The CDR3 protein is CASSSLRGGSYEQYF. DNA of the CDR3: TGTGCCAGCAGCTCACTCCGGGGAGGAAGTTACGAGCAGTACTTC.

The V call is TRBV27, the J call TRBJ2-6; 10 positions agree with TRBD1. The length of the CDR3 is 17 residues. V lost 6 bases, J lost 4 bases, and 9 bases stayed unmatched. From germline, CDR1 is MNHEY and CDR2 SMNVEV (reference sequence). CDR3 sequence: CASSQRQGAQGANVLTF. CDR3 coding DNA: TGTGCCAGCAGCCAACGACAGGGGGCGCAGGGGGCCAACGTCCTGACTTTC.

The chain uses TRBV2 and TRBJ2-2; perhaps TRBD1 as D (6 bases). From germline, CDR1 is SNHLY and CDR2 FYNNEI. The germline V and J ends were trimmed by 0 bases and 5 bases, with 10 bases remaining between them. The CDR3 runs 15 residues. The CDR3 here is CASSEATGWTGELFF. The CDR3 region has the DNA TGTGCCAGCAGTGAAGCAACAGGGTGGACCGGGGAGCTGTTTTTT.

CDR3 loop: CASRPLTSLETQYF. The CDR3 DNA reads TGTGCCAGCAGACCACTGACTAGCCTAGAGACCCAGTACTTC. The chain has TRBV2 and TRBJ2-5; 7 bases match TRBD2. This CDR3 is built from 14 residues. V trimming: 6 bases; J trimming: 4 bases; junction bases outside the gene matches: 8. Germline CDR1 reads SNHLY; CDR2 reads FYNNEI.

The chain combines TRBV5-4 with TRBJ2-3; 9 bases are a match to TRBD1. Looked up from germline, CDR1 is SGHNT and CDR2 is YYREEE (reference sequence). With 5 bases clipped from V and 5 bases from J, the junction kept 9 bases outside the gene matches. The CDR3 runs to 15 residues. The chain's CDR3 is CASSYHRGLGDTQYF. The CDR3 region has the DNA TGTGCCAGCAGTTATCACAGGGGGCTTGGAGATACGCAGTATTTT.

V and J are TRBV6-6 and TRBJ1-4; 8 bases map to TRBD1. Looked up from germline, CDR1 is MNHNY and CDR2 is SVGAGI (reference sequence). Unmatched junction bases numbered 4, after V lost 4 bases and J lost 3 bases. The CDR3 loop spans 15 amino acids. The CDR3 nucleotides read TGTGCCAGCAGTTTTGGGACAGGTGCTAATGAAAAACTGTTTTTT. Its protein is CASSFGTGANEKLFF.

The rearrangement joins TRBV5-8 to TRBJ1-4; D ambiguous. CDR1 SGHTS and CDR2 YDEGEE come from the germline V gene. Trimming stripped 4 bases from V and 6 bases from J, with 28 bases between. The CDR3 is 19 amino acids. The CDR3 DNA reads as TGTGCCAGCAGCCCGTCCATCAGCGTCGACCTTAGAAATTATGAAAAACTGTTTTTT. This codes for CASSPSISVDLRNYEKLFF.

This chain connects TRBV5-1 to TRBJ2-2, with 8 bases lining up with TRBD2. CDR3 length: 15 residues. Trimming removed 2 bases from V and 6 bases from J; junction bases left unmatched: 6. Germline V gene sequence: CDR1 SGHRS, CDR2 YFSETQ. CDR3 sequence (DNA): TGCGCCAGCAGCTTTCAGAGCGGGGGAGCCGGGGAGCTGTTTTTT. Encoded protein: CASSFQSGGAGELFF.

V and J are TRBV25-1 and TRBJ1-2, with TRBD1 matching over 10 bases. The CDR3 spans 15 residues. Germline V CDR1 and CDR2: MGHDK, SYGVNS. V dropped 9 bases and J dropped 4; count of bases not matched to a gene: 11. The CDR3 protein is CASEGLGQGSYGYTF. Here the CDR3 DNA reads TGTGCCAGTGAGGGGTTGGGACAGGGGTCCTATGGCTACACCTTC.

CDR3 sequence: CATRQSLNTEAFF. The DNA of the CDR3 is TGTGCCACCCGACAGAGCTTGAACACTGAAGCTTTCTTT. The rearrangement joins TRBV19 to TRBJ1-1; possibly TRBD1 for D (5 bases). CDR3 length: 13 amino acids. Trimming pared 10 bases from V and 0 bases from J, leaving 12 bases between. The V gene's germline CDR1 is LNHDA and CDR2 SQIVND (reference sequence).

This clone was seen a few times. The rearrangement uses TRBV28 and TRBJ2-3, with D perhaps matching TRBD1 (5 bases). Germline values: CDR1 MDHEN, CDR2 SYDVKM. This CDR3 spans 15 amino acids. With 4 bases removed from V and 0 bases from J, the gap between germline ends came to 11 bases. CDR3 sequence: CASSSWTISTDTQYF. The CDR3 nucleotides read TGTGCCAGCAGTTCCTGGACAATCAGCACAGATACGCAGTATTTT.

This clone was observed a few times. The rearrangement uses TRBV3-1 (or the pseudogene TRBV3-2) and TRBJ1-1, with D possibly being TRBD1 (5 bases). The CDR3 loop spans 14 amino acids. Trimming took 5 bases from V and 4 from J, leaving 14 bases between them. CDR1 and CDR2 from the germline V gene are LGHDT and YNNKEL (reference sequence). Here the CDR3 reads CASSSAGRATEAFF. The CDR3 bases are TGTGCCAGCAGCTCCGCTGGCAGGGCCACTGAAGCTTTCTTT.